This T cell receptor beta chain is from a study of Tregs in tolerant kidney transplant recipients. Produced via immunoSEQ multiplex PCR; TCRdb's table is partial and in-frame only. The sample yields roughly 250,000 clones, roughly 84% seen once. This clone has more than one count but fewer than ten. Its specificity is not known. Study observations and caveats: Biological reproducibility was not directly addressed in this study. Findings come from small patient numbers and require larger validation.

Unstimulated regulatory T cells (CD4+CD25+CD127-), CD4+CD25- non-regulatory cells, CD4 and CD8 cells were FACS-sorted from thawed PBMCs. The source of this sequence is a human donor in good health. Sequenced input: CD4+ T cells from blood.

The CDR3 is CASRGTLNTEAFF. The CDR3 region has the DNA TGTGCCAGCCGAGGAACATTGAACACTGAAGCTTTCTTT. This sequence joins TRBV18 and TRBJ1-1; D gene unclear. This CDR3 is 13 amino acids long. Germline CDR1 and CDR2: KGHSH and LQKENI. V lost 8 bases, J lost 0 bases, and 10 bases lay in between.